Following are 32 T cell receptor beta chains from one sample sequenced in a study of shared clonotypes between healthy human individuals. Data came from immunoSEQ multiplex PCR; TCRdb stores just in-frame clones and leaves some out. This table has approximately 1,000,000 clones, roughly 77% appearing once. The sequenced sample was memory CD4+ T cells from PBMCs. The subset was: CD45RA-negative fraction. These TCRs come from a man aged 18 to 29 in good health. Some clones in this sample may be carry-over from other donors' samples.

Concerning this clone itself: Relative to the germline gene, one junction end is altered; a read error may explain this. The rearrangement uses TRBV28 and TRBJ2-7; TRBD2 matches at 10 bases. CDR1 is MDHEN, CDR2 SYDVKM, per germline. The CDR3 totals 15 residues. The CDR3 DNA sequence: TGTGCCAGCAGCCGTCCGGGACTAGCGTCCTACGGGCAGTACTTC. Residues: CASSRPGLASYGQYF.

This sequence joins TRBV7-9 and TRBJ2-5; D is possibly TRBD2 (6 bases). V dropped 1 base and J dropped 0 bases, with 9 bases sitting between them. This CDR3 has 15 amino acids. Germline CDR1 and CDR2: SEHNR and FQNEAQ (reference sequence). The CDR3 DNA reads TGTGCCAGCAGCTTAGGTCGGGGGTACCAAGAGACCCAGTACTTC. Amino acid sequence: CASSLGRGYQETQYF.

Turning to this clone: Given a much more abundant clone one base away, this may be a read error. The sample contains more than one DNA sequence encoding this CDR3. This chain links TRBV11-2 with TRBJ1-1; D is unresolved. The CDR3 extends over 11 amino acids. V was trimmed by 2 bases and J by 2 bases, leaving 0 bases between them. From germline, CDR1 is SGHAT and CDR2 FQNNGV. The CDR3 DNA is TGTGCCAGCAGCTTAAACACTGAAGCTTTCTTT. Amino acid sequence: CASSLNTEAFF.

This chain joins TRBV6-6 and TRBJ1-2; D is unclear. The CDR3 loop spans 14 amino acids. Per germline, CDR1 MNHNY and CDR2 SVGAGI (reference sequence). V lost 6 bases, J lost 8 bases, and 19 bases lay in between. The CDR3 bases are TGTGCCAGCAGCTCCCGTATCGGACGGAGAGGCTACACCTTC. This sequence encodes CASSSRIGRRGYTF.

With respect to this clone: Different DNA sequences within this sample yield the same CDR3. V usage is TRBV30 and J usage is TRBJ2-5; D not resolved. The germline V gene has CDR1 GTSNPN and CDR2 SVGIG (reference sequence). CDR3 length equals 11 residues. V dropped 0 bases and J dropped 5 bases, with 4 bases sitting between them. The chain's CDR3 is CAWSVSETQYF. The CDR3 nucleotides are TGTGCCTGGAGTGTAAGTGAGACCCAGTACTTC.

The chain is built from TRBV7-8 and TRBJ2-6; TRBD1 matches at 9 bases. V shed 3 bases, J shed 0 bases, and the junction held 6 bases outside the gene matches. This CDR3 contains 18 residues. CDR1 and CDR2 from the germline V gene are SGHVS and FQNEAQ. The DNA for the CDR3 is TGTGCCAGCAGCTTGACAGGGGGGCTACTCTCTGGGGCCAACGTCCTGACTTTC. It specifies CASSLTGGLLSGANVLTF.

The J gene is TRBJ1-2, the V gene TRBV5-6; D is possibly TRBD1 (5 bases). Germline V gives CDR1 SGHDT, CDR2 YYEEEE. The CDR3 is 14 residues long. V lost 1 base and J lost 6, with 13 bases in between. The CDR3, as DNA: TGTGCCAGCAGCTTGAACGTCAGGGAAGATGGCTACACCTTC. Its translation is CASSLNVREDGYTF.

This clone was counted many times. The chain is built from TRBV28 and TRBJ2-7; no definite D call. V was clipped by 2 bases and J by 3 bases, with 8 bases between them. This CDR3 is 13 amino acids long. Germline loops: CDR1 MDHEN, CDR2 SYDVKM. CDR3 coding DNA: TGTGCCAGCAGTTTACAGCTTATCTACGAGCAGTACTTC. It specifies CASSLQLIYEQYF.

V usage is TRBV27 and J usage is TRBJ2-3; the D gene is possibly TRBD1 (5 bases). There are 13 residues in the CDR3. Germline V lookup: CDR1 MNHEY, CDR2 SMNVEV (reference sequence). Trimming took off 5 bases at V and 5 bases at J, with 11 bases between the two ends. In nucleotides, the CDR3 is TGTGCCAGCAGTCCAAGACAGCTAGATACGCAGTATTTT. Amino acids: CASSPRQLDTQYF.

CDR3 sequence: CASSPPGLASYGYTF. The DNA of the CDR3 is TGTGCCAGCAGCCCGCCGGGCTTAGCGAGCTATGGCTACACCTTC. The J gene is TRBJ1-2, the V gene TRBV5-6; D gene uncertain. Trimming took off 4 bases at V and 4 bases at J, with 17 bases between the two ends. Germline V CDR1 and CDR2: SGHDT, YYEEEE. The CDR3 contains 15 residues.

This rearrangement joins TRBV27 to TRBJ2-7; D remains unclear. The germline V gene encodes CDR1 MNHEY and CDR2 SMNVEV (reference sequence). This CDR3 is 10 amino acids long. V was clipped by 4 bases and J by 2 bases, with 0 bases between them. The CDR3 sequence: CASSSYEQYF. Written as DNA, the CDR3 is TGTGCCAGCAGTTCCTACGAGCAGTACTTC.

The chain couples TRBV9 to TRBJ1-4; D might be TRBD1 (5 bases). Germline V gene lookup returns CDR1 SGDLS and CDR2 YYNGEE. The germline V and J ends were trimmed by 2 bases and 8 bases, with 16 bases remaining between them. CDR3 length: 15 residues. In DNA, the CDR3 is TGTGCCAGCAGCGTGGCCGGTTCCTCAGGGGAAAAACTGTTTTTT. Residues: CASSVAGSSGEKLFF.

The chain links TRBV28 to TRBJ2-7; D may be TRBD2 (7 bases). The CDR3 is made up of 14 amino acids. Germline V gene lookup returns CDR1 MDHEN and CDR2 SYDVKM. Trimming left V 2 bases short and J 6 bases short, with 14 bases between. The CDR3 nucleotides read TGTGCCAGCAGTTTAGGGGGGGCAACGACCGAGCAGTACTTC. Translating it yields CASSLGGATTEQYF.

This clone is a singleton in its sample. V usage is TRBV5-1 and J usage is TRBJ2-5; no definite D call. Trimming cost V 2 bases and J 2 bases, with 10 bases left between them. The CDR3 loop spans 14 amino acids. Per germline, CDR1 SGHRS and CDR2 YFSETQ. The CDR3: CASSFSHLQETQYF. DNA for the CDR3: TGCGCCAGCAGCTTTAGTCACCTACAAGAGACCCAGTACTTC.

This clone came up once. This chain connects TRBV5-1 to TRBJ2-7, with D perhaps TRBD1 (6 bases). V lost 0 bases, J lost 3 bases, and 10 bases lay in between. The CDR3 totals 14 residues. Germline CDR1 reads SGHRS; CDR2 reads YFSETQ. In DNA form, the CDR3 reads TGCGCCAGCAGCTTGGTACAGGGTGGCTACGAGCAGTACTTC. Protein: CASSLVQGGYEQYF.

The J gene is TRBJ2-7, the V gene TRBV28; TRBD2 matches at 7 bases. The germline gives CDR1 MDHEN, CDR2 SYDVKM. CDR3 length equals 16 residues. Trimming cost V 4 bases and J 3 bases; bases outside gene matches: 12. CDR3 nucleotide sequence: TGTGCCAGCAGTTCCCGATCAGGACTAGGCGGCTACGAGCAGTACTTC. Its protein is CASSSRSGLGGYEQYF.

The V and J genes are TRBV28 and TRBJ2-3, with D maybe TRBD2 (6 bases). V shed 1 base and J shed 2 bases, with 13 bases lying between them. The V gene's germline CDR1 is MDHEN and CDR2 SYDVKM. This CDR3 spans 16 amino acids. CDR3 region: CASSLLVAEPTDTQYF. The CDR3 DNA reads TGTGCCAGCAGTTTATTGGTAGCGGAGCCCACAGATACGCAGTATTTT.

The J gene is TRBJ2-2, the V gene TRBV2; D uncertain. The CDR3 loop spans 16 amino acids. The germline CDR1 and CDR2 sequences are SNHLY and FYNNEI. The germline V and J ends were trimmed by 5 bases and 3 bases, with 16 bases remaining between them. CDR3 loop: CASSIRRSGDTGELFF. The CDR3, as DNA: TGTGCCAGCAGTATACGGCGTTCAGGAGACACCGGGGAGCTGTTTTTT.

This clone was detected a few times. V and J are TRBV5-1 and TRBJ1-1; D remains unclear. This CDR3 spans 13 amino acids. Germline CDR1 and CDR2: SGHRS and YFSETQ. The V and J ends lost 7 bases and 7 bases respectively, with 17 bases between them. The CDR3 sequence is CASSPRTEGEAFF. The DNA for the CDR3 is TGCGCCAGCTCTCCGCGAACGGAGGGTGAAGCTTTCTTT.

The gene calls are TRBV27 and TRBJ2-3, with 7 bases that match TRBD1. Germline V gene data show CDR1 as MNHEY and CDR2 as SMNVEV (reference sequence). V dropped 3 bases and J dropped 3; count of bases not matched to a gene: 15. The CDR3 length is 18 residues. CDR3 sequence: CASSFHTPQGHATDTQYF. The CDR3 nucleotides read TGTGCCAGCAGTTTCCATACCCCACAGGGGCATGCAACAGATACGCAGTATTTT.

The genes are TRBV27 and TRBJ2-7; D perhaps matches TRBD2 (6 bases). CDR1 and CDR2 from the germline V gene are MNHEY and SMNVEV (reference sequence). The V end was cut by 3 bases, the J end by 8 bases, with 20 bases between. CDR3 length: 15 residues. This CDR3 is CASSFSLAESTKQYF. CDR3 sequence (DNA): TGTGCCAGCAGTTTTTCACTAGCTGAAAGTACGAAGCAGTACTTC.

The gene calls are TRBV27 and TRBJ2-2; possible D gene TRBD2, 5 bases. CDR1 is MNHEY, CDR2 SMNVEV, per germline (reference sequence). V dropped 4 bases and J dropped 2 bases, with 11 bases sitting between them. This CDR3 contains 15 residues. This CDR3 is CASSSRGSNTGELFF. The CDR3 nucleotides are TGTGCCAGCAGTTCCCGAGGGTCCAACACCGGGGAGCTGTTTTTT.

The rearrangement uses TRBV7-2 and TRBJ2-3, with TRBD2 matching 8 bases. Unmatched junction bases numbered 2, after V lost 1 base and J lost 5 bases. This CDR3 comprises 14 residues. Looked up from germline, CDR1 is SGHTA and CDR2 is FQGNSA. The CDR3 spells CASSLVLAGDTQYF. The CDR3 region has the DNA TGTGCCAGCAGCTTAGTCCTAGCGGGAGATACGCAGTATTTT.

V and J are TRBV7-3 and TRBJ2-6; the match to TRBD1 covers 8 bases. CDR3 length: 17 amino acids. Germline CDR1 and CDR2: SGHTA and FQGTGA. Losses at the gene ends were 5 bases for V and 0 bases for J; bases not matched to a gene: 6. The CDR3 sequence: CASSLRTGTSGANVLTF. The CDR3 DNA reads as TGTGCCAGCAGCCTCCGGACAGGGACCTCTGGGGCCAACGTCCTGACTTTC.

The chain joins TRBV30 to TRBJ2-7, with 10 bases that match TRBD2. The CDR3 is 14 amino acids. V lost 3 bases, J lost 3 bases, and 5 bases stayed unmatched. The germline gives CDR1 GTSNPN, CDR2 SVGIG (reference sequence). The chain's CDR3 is CAWRRLAGVYEQYF. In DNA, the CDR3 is TGTGCCTGGAGGCGTCTAGCGGGAGTCTACGAGCAGTACTTC.

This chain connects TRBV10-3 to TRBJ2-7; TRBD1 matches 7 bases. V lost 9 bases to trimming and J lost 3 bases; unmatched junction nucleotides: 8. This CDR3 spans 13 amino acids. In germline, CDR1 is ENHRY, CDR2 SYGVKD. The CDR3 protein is CAIRQGGSYEQYF. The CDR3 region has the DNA TGTGCCATAAGACAGGGTGGGAGCTACGAGCAGTACTTC.

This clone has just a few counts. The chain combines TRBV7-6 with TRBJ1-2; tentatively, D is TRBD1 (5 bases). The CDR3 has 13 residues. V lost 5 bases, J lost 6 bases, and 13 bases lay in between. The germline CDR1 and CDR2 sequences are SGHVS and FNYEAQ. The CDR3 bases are TGTGCCAGCAGCCAAGATGGGACCAATGGCTACACCTTC. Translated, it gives CASSQDGTNGYTF.

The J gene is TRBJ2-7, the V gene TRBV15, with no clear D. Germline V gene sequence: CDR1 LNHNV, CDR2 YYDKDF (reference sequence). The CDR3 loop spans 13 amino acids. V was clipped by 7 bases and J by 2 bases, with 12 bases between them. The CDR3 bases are TGTGCCACCAACCGAACAGAAACCTACGAGCAGTACTTC. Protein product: CATNRTETYEQYF.

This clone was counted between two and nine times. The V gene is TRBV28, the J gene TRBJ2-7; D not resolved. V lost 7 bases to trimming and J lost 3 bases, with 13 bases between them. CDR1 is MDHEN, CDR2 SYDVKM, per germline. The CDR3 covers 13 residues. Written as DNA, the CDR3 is TGTGCCAGCACCCGAGTGACTCTCTACGAGCAGTACTTC. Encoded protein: CASTRVTLYEQYF.

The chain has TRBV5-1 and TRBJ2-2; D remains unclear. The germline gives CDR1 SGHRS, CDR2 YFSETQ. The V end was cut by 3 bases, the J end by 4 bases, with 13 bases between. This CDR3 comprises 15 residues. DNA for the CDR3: TGCGCCAGCAGCTCCGGGCCAGTGGGCACCGGGGAGCTGTTTTTT. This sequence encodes CASSSGPVGTGELFF.

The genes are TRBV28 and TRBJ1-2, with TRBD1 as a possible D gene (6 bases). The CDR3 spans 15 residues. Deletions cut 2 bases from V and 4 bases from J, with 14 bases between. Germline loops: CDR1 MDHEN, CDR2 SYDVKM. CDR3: CASSLRGSVGYGYTF. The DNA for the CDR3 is TGTGCCAGCAGTTTAAGGGGGAGCGTAGGCTATGGCTACACCTTC.

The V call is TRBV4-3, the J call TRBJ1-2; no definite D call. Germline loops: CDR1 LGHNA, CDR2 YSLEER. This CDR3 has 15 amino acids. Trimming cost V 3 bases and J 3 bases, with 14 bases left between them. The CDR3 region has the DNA TGCGCCAGCAGCCAGGCGTACGGGCCATACTATGGCTACACCTTC. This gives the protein CASSQAYGPYYGYTF.